This T cell receptor (beta chain) was profiled in a study of cytomegalovirus exposure and HLA in healthy donors. Study outcomes and limitations: Compared with the roughly 700-donor mean, an Asian-associated ancestry cluster reportedly had fewer N-insertions, according to a later analysis.

The junction had 13 bases not matched to a gene; V was cut back by 4 bases and J by 5 bases. This CDR3 contains 17 residues. Per germline, CDR1 SGHDT and CDR2 YYEEEE. In the case of this clone: What it binds is not known.

Primers for the PCR totalled 60 Vbeta and 13 Jbeta. Sequencing was performed with immunoSEQ multiplex PCR; in TCRdb, only in-frame clones are kept and a portion is missing. This sample has about 160,000 clones, with 71% found just once. The specimen sequenced was PBMCs. This chain uses TRBV5-6 with TRBJ2-7, with 12 bases lining up with TRBD2. This clonotype originated in a woman aged 25 to 39 in good health and CMV-seronegative. The CDR3: CASSRSTGRLAGDEQYF. The CDR3 DNA is TGTGCCAGCAGCCGGAGCACGGGTAGACTAGCGGGAGACGAGCAGTACTTC.